Ten or more counts support the clone carrying this TCR beta chain. The target antigen is unknown. This sample is part of a study of breast tumors, draining lymph nodes, adjacent tissues. General study findings and limits: Data only fit, rather than demonstrated, lymph node origin of most tumor T cells. Compared with lymph nodes, tumors were less diverse; compared with nontumor tissue, more. Tumor and nontumor repertoires were significantly more similar in luminal-like than in basal-like breast cancer. Most tumor T cells seemingly derive from lymph node, then expand in tumor.

Samples came from axillary lymph nodes draining the breast cancer. This CDR3 is built from 14 residues. Losses at the gene ends were 2 bases for V and 6 bases for J; bases not matched to a gene: 3. TCRdb analysed the multiplex PCR reads with MiXCR anew, one entry per CDR3 protein. The sample lists about 100,000 distinct CDR3 sequences; approximately 21% were seen once. The genes are TRBV12-3 or TRBV12-4 and TRBJ1-2, with 10 bases matching TRBD1. Sequencing was performed on axillary lymph node tissue. The TCR sequence derives from a female donor with breast cancer. Some clones in this sample may be carry-over from other donors' samples. CDR3 region: CASSLRGTGDGYTF. CDR3 DNA sequence: TGTGCCAGCAGTTTAAGGGGGACAGGGGATGGCTACACCTTC.